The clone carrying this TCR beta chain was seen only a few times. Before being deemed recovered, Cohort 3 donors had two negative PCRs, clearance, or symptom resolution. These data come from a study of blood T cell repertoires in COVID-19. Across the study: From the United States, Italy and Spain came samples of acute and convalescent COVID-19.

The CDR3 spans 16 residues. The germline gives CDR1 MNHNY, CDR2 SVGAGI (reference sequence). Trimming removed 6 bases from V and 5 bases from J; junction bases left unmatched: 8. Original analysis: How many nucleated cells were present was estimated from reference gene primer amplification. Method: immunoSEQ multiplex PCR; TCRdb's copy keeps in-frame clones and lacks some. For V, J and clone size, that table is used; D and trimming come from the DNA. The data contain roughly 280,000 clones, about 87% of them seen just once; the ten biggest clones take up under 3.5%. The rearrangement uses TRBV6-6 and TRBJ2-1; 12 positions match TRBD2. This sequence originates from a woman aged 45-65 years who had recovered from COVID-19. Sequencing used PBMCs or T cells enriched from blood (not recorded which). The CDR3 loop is CASSRTSGKGNNEQFF. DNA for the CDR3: TGTGCCAGCAGCAGGACTAGCGGGAAGGGAAACAATGAGCAGTTCTTC.